These T cell receptor beta chains were read from a single sample in a study of blood T cell repertoires in COVID-19. TCRdb keeps only in-frame clones here, not all; method: immunoSEQ multiplex PCR. The sample shows 250,000 to 350,000 clones, less than 85% of them seen only once. The specimen sequenced was peripheral blood. Source of these receptors: a human donor with COVID-19, enrolled during active disease. The donor label of this sample is uncertain. CDR3s include the opening cysteine and the closing phenylalanine or tryptophan. Fields, in order: J gene, clone size, D gene, V gene, CDR3 DNA, CDR3 protein. The D gene is left open where the match is weak. Not every row has a clone size; where given, it reads once, few, many or a size class.

>TRBJ1-6|many|NA|TRBV7-2
TGTGCCAGCAGCTTAGGTGGGCAGATGCGGGGTAATTCACCCCTCCACTTT
CASSLGGQMRGNSPLHF
>TRBJ2-1|NA|TRBD2|TRBV6-4
TGTGCCAGCAGTGACTCAGGGACTAGCGGCGGCGATGAGCAGTTCTTC
CASSDSGTSGGDEQFF
>TRBJ1-1|NA|NA|TRBV5-1
TGCGCCAGCAGCTTTAGCCAGCTGAACACTGAAGCTTTCTTT
CASSFSQLNTEAFF
>TRBJ2-3|NA|TRBD1|TRBV9
TGTGCCAGCAGCGTTAATCCCGGACAGGGGGCTTTTGCAGATACGCAGTATTTT
CASSVNPGQGAFADTQYF
>TRBJ2-1|NA|TRBD2|TRBV4-1
TGCGCCAGCAGCCAATTAGCGGGAATAACTTACAATGAGCAGTTCTTC
CASSQLAGITYNEQFF
>TRBJ1-1|NA|TRBD1|TRBV3-1/TRBV3-2
TGTGCCAGCAGCCCTACGGACAGGGAAGGAAATGCTTTCTTT
CASSPTDREGNAFF
>TRBJ1-4|NA|TRBD1|TRBV7-3
TGTGCCAGCAGCCAGGGACAGGGAGAAAAACTGTTTTTT
CASSQGQGEKLFF
>TRBJ2-5|NA|NA|TRBV2
TGTGCCAGTCTGACAGAAGAGACCCAGTACTTC
CASLTEETQYF
>TRBJ2-1|NA|TRBD1|TRBV19
TGTGCCAGTAGTATTGACAGGGATGGTGGTATTGAGCAGTTCTTC
CASSIDRDGGIEQFF
>TRBJ2-1|NA|TRBD2|TRBV4-1
TGCGCCAGCAGCCTGGGGGACTACCCCTCCTACAATGAGCAGTTCTTC
CASSLGDYPSYNEQFF
>TRBJ2-7|NA|TRBD1|TRBV23-1
TGCGCCAGCAGGACGGACAGGGCAGGATACGAGCAGTACTTC
CASRTDRAGYEQYF
>TRBJ2-3|NA|NA|TRBV7-6
TGTGCCAGCAGCTCTAGTGGGGGGACAGGCACAGATACGCAGTATTTT
CASSSSGGTGTDTQYF
>TRBJ2-4|once|NA|TRBV5-1
TGCGCCAGCAGCTTAGGGGCCACCAGGGACATTCAGTACTTC
CASSLGATRDIQYF
>TRBJ2-7|NA|NA|TRBV27
TGTGCCAGCAGTTTATCGAGGCTAGCCGTGGGTTACGAGCAGTACTTC
CASSLSRLAVGYEQYF
>TRBJ1-2|NA|TRBD1|TRBV6-5
TGTGCCAGCATCCTAGACAGGGGATCCGGCTACACCTTC
CASILDRGSGYTF
>TRBJ1-5|few|NA|TRBV4-1
TGCGCCAGCAGCCAACTGATCGGGGTTTATCAGCCCCAGCATTTT
CASSQLIGVYQPQHF
>TRBJ2-1|NA|TRBD2|TRBV3-1/TRBV3-2
TGTGCCAGCAGCCAACCGACTAGCGGCAACAATGAGCAGTTCTTC
CASSQPTSGNNEQFF
>TRBJ2-2|NA|NA|TRBV27
TGTGCCAGCAGTTCGAAGGGGCGCCCCCCCGGGGAGCTGTTTTTT
CASSSKGRPPGELFF
>TRBJ1-1|NA|NA|TRBV28
TGTGCCAGCAGTGCCCCCCCGGGGAACACTGAAGCTTTCTTT
CASSAPPGNTEAFF
>TRBJ2-3|NA|TRBD2|TRBV29-1
TGCAGCTCCGACCCGGGACTAGCGGGCCTTTCGACAGATACGCAGTATTTT
CSSDPGLAGLSTDTQYF
>TRBJ1-1|NA|NA|TRBV29-1
TGCAGCGTTGGGGGACCACAGGGAAGGCCCACTGAAGCTTTCTTT
CSVGGPQGRPTEAFF
>TRBJ2-1|NA|NA|TRBV6-5
TGTGCCAGCAGGGCGACAGGAACCTACAATGAGCAGTTCTTC
CASRATGTYNEQFF
>TRBJ2-7|NA|NA|TRBV9
TGTGCCAGCAGCGCGGACTCAACCTACGAGCAGTACTTC
CASSADSTYEQYF
>TRBJ2-7|NA|TRBD1|TRBV7-9
TGTGCCAGCAGCTTACAAGGGGGCGGCTACGAGCAGTACTTC
CASSLQGGGYEQYF
>TRBJ2-3|once|NA|TRBV12-3/TRBV12-4
TGTGCCAGCAGGAGGACTAGCACAGATACGCAGTATTTT
CASRRTSTDTQYF
>TRBJ2-1|NA|NA|TRBV7-3
TGTGCCAGCAGTACCTGGGGAGCGGGCTCCTACAATGAGCAGTTCTTC
CASSTWGAGSYNEQFF
>TRBJ2-7|NA|NA|TRBV6-5
TGTGCCAGCAGTTTGGGCAGGGGCTCATACGAGCAGTACTTC
CASSLGRGSYEQYF
>TRBJ2-2|NA|TRBD2|TRBV2
TGTGCCAGCGTACGGACCGCCGGACTAGCGGGAACCGGGGAGCTGTTTTTT
CASVRTAGLAGTGELFF